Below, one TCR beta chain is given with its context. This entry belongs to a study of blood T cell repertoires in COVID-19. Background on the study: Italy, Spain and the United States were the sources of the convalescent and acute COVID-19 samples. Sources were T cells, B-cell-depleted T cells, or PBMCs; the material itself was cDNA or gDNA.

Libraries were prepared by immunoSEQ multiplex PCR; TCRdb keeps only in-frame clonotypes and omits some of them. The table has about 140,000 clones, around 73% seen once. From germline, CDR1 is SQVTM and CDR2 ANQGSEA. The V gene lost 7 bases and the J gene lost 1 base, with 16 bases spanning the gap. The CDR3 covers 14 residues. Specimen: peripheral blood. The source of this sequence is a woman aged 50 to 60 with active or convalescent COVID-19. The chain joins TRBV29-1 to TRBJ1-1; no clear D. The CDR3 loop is CSALDGESNTEAFF. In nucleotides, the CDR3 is TGCAGCGCCCTAGACGGGGAATCGAACACTGAAGCTTTCTTT.